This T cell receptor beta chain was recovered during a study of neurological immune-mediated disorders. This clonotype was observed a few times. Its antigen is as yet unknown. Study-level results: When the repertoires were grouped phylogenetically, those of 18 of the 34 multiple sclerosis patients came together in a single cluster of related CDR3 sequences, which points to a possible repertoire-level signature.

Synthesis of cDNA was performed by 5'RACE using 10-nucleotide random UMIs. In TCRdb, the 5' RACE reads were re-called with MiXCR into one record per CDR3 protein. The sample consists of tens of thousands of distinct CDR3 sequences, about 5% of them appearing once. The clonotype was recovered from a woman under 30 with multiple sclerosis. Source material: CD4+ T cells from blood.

The CDR3 protein is CASSPSGIGVRNTIYF. The CDR3 DNA reads TGTGCCAGCTCACCCTCTGGCATCGGCGTACGAAACACCATATATTTT. The V call is TRBV18, the J call TRBJ1-3; D gene ambiguous. Germline V gene lookup returns CDR1 KGHSH and CDR2 LQKENI. Trimming cost V 3 bases and J 5 bases, with 17 bases left between them. This CDR3 is built from 16 residues.